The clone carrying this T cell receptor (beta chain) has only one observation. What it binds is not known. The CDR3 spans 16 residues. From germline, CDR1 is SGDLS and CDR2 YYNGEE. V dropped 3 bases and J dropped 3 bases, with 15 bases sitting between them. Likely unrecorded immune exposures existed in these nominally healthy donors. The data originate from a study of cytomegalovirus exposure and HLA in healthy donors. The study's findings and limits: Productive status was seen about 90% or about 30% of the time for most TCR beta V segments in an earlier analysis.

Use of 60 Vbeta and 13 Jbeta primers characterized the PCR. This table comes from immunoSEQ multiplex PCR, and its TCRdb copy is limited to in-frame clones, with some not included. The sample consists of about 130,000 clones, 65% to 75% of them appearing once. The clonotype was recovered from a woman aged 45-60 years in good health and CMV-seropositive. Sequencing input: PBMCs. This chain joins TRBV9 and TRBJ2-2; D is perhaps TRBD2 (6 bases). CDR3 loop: CASSAVGGVDTGELFF. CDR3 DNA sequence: TGTGCCAGCAGCGCCGTCGGAGGGGTGGACACCGGGGAGCTGTTTTTT.